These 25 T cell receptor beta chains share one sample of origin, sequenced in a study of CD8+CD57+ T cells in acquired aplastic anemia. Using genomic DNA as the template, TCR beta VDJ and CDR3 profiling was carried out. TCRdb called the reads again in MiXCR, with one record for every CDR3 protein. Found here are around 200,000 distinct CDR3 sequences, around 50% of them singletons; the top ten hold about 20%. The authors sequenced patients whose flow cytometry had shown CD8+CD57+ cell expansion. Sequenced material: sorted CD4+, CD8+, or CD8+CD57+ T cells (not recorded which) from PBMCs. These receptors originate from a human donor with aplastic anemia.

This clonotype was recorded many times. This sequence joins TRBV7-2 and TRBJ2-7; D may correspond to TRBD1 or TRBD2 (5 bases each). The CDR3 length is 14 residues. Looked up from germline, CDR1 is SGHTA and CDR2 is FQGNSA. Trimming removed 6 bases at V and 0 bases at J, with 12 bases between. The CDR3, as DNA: TGTGCCAGCAGTGGGGGTATTAGCTCCTACGAGCAGTACTTC. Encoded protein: CASSGGISSYEQYF.

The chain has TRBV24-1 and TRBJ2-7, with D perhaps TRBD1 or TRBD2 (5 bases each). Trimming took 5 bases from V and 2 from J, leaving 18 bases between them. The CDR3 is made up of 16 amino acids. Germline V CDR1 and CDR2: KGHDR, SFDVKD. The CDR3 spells CATSAPGRTTPYEQYF. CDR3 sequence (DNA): TGTGCCACCAGTGCCCCGGGACGGACGACCCCCTACGAGCAGTACTTC.

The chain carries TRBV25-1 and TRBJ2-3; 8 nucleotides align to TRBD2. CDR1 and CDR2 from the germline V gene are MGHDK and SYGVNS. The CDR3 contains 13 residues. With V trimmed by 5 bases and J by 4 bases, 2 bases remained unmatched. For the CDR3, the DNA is TGTGCCAGCAGTATAGCGGGGTCAGATACGCAGTATTTT. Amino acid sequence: CASSIAGSDTQYF.

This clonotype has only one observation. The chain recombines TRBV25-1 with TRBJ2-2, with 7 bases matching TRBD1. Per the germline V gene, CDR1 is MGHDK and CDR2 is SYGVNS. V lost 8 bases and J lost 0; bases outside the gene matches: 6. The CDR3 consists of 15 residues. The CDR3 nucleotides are TGTGCCAGCCTCGGGCAGGGGGCGAACACCGGGGAGCTGTTTTTT. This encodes CASLGQGANTGELFF.

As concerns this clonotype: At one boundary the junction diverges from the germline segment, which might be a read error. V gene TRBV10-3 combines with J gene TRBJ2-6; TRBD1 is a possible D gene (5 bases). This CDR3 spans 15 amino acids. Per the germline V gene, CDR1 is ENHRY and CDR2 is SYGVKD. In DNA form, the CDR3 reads TGTGCCACCAGGAACATTTTATCTGGGGCCAACGTTCTGACTTTC. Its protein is CATRNILSGANVLTF.

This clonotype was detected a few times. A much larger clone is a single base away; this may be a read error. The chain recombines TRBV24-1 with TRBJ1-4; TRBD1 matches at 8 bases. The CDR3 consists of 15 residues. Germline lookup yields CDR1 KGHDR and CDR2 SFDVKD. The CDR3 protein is CATSAAGGFWEKLSF. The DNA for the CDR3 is TGTGCCACCAGTGCCGCAGGGGGCTTTTGGGAAAAACTGTCTTTT.

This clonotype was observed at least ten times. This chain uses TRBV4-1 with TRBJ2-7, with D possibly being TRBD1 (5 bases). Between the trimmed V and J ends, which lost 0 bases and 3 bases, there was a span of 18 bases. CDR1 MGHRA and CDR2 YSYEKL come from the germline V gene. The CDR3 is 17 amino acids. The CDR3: CASSQEWKQVGLYEQYF. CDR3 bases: TGCGCCAGCAGCCAAGAATGGAAACAGGTGGGGCTCTACGAGCAGTACTTC.

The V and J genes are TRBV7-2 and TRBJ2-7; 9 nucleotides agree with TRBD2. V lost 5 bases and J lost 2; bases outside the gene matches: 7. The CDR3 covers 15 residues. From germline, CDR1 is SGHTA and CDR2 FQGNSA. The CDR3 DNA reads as TGTGCCAGCAGCACCCTAGCGGGGAAGACCTACGAGCAGTACTTC. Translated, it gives CASSTLAGKTYEQYF.

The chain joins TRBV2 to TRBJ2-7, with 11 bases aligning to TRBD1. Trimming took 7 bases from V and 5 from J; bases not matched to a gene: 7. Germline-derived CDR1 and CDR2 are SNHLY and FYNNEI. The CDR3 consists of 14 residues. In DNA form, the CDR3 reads TGTGCCAGCAAAGTTGGACAGGGGGCTGACGAGCAGTACTTC. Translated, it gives CASKVGQGADEQYF.

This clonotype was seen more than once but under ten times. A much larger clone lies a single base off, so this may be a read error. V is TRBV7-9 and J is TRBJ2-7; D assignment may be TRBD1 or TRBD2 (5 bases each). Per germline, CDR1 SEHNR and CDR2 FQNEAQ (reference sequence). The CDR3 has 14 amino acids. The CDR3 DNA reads TGTGCCTGCAGCCCTCGGGACGGGTCCTACGAGCAGTACTTC. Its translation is CACSPRDGSYEQYF.

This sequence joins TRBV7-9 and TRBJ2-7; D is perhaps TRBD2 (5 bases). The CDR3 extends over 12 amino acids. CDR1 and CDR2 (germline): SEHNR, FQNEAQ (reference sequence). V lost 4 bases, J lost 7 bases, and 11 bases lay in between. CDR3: CASSSTGWEQYF. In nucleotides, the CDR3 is TGTGCCAGCAGCTCTACGGGGTGGGAGCAGTACTTC.

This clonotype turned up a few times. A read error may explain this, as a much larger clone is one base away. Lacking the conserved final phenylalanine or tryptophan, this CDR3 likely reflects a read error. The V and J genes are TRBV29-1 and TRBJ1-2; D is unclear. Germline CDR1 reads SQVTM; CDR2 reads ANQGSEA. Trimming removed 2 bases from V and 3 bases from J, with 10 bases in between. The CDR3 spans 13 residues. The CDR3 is CSVESGGYYGYTI. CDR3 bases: TGCAGCGTTGAATCGGGTGGCTACTATGGCTACACCATC.

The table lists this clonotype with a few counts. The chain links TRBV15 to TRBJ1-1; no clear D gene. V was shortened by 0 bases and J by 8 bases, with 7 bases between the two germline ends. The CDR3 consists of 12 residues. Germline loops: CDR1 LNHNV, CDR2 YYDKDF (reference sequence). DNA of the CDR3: TGTGCCACCAGCAGAGAGAGCCCCGAAGCTTTCTTT. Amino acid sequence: CATSRESPEAFF.

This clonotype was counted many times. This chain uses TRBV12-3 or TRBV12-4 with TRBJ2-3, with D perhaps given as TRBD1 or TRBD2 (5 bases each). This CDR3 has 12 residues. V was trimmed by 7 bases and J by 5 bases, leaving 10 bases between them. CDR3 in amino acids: CASKGSRDTQYF. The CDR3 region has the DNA TGTGCCAGCAAGGGGAGCCGAGATACGCAGTATTTT.

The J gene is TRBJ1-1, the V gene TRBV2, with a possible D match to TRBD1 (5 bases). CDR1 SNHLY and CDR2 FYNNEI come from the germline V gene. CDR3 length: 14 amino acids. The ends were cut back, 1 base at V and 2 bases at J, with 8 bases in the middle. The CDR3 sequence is CASSEGGVNTEAFF. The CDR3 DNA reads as TGTGCCAGCAGTGAAGGGGGGGTCAACACTGAAGCTTTCTTT.

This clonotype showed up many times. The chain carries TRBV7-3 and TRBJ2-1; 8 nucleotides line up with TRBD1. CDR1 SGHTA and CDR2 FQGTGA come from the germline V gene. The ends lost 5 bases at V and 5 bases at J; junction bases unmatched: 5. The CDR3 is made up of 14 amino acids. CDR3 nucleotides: TGTGCCAGCAGCCTCCGGACAGGGAACAATGAGCAGTTCTTC. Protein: CASSLRTGNNEQFF.

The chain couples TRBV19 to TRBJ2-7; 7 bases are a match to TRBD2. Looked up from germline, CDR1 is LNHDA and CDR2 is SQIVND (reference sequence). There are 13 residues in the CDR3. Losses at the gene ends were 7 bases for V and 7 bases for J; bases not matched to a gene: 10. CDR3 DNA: TGTGCCAGTACCCTTGGGGGGGGGGAAGAGCAGTACTTC. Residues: CASTLGGGEEQYF.

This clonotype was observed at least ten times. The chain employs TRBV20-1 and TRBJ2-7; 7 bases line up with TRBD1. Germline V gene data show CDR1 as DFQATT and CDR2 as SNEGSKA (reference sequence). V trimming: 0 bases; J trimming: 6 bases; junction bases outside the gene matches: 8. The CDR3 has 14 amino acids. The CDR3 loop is CSARDVTGELEQYF. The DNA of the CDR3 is TGCAGTGCTAGAGATGTTACAGGGGAGCTCGAGCAGTACTTC.

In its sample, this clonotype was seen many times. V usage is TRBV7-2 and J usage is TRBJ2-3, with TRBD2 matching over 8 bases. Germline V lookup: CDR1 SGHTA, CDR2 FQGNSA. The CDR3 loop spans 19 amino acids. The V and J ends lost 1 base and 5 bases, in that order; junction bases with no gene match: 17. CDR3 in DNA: TGTGCCAGCAGCTTAGTCGGAACCCCAGCGGGGGATGCAATAGATACGCAGTATTTT. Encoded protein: CASSLVGTPAGDAIDTQYF.

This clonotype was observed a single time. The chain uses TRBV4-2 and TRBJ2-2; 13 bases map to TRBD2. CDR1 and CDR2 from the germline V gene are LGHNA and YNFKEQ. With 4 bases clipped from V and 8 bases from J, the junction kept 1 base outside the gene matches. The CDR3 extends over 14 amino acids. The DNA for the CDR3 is TGTGCCAGCAGCCGGACTAGCGGGGGAGGGGAGCTGTTTTTT. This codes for CASSRTSGGGELFF.

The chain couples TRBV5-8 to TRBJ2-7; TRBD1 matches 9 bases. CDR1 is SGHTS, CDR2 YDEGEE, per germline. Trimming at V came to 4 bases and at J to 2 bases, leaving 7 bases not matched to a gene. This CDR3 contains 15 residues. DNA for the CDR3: TGTGCCAGCAGCCTTACGGGACAGGGAGCCTACGAGCAGTACTTC. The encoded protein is CASSLTGQGAYEQYF.

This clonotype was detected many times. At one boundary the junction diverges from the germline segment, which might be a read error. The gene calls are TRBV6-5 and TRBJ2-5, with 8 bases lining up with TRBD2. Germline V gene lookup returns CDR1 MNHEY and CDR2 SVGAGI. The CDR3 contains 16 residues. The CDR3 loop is CASSYSTTSGQETLYF. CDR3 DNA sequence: TGTGCCAGCAGTTACTCCACAACTAGCGGACAAGAGACCCTGTACTTC.

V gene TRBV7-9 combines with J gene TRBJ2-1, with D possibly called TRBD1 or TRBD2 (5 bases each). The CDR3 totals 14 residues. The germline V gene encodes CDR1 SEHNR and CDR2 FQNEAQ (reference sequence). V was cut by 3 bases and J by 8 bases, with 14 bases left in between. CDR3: CASSFRGRSDEQFF. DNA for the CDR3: TGTGCCAGCAGCTTCCGGGGCCGTTCCGATGAGCAGTTCTTC.

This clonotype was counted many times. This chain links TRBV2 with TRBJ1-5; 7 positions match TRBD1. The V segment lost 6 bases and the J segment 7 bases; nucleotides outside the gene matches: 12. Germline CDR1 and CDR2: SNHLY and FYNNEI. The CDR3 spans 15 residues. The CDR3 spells CASSVEGARAQPQHF. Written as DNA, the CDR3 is TGTGCCAGCAGCGTTGAGGGGGCGCGCGCCCAGCCCCAGCATTTT.

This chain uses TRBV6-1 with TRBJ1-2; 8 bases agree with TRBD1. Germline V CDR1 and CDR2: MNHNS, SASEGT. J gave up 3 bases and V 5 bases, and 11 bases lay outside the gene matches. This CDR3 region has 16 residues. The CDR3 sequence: CASSPDRVRPYYGYTF. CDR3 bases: TGTGCCAGCAGTCCGGACAGGGTGAGACCTTACTATGGCTACACCTTC.